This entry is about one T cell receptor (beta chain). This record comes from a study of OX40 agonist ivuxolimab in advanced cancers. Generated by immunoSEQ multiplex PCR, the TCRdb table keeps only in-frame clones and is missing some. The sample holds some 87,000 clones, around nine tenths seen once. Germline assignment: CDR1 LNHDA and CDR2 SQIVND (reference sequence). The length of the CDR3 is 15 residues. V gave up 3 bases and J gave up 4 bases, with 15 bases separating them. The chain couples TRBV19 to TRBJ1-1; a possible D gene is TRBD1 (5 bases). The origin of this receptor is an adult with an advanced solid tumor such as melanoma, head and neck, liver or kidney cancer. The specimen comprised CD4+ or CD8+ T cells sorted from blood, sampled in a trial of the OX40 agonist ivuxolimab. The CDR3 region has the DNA TGTGCCAGTAGTATTGGCCGGGGCTGGGGCACTGAAGCTTTCTTT. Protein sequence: CASSIGRGWGTEAFF.